The rows below give T cell receptor beta chains drawn from one sample of a study of glioma-infiltrating T cells after dendritic cell vaccination. Here immunoSEQ multiplex PCR was the method, and the copy in TCRdb shows in-frame clones only, minus some. The table shows about 92,000 clones, with around 86% occurring only once. This specimen was blood, taken before dendritic cell vaccination. These TCRs come from a human donor with glioblastoma. Each CDR3 is given with its conserved first and last residue. The order of the fields is V gene, D gene, clone size, J gene, CDR3 DNA, CDR3 protein. D genes are given only for firm matches. Clone size, where shown, is once, few, many, or a class for clones that have expanded.

V gene: TRBV29-1
D gene: TRBD2
clone size: NA
J gene: TRBJ2-7
CDR3 DNA: TGCAGCGTTGAGTCAGCGGGAGTGAACGAGCAGTACTTC
CDR3 protein: CSVESAGVNEQYF

V gene: TRBV29-1
D gene: NA
clone size: NA
J gene: TRBJ2-7
CDR3 DNA: TGCAGCGCGGACAGTTCCTACGAGCAGTACTTC
CDR3 protein: CSADSSYEQYF

V gene: TRBV5-6
D gene: NA
clone size: NA
J gene: TRBJ2-7
CDR3 DNA: TGTGCCAGCAGCACCGACAGAAACTACGAGCAGTACTTC
CDR3 protein: CASSTDRNYEQYF

V gene: TRBV19
D gene: NA
clone size: NA
J gene: TRBJ1-5
CDR3 DNA: TGTGCCAGTACTTGGGGGGGAAATAGCAATCAGCCCCAGCATTTT
CDR3 protein: CASTWGGNSNQPQHF

V gene: TRBV28
D gene: NA
clone size: NA
J gene: TRBJ2-7
CDR3 DNA: TGTGCCAGCAGTTTTCCCCGTTCCTACGAGCAGTACTTC
CDR3 protein: CASSFPRSYEQYF

V gene: TRBV27
D gene: TRBD2
clone size: NA
J gene: TRBJ2-2
CDR3 DNA: TGTGCCAGCAGTTTGGGTAGCGGGGGGGCCACCGGGGAGCTGTTTTTT
CDR3 protein: CASSLGSGGATGELFF

V gene: TRBV7-2
D gene: TRBD1
clone size: NA
J gene: TRBJ2-3
CDR3 DNA: TGTGCCAGCAGCCGGGACAGCCTAGACACAGATACGCAGTATTTT
CDR3 protein: CASSRDSLDTDTQYF

V gene: TRBV19
D gene: NA
clone size: NA
J gene: TRBJ2-2
CDR3 DNA: TGTGCCAGTAGCGCGACAGAAAACACCGGGGAGCTGTTTTTT
CDR3 protein: CASSATENTGELFF

V gene: TRBV5-1
D gene: NA
clone size: NA
J gene: TRBJ2-2
CDR3 DNA: TGCGCCAGCAGCTTGACAGGGTTCACCGGGGAGCTGTTTTTT
CDR3 protein: CASSLTGFTGELFF

V gene: TRBV11-2
D gene: NA
clone size: NA
J gene: TRBJ2-2
CDR3 DNA: TGTGCCAGCAGCCAACGGGGTCCAGGCCCGAACACCGGGGAGCTGTTTTTT
CDR3 protein: CASSQRGPGPNTGELFF

V gene: TRBV28
D gene: TRBD1
clone size: NA
J gene: TRBJ2-5
CDR3 DNA: TGTGCCAGCAGTTTGGTCTGGGCGGGACAGGGAGGAGAGACCCAGTACTTC
CDR3 protein: CASSLVWAGQGGETQYF

V gene: TRBV5-6
D gene: TRBD2
clone size: NA
J gene: TRBJ2-1
CDR3 DNA: TGTGCCAGCAGCTACGTAGCGGGAGGGACCTACAATGAGCAGTTCTTC
CDR3 protein: CASSYVAGGTYNEQFF

V gene: TRBV5-4
D gene: TRBD1
clone size: NA
J gene: TRBJ1-6
CDR3 DNA: TGTGCCAGCAGCTTATGGACAGGGGGTAATTCACCCCTCCACTTT
CDR3 protein: CASSLWTGGNSPLHF

V gene: TRBV5-6
D gene: NA
clone size: NA
J gene: TRBJ2-3
CDR3 DNA: TGTGCCAGCAGCTATACAGGGCCCCTGGATACGCAGTATTTT
CDR3 protein: CASSYTGPLDTQYF

V gene: TRBV5-1
D gene: TRBD2
clone size: NA
J gene: TRBJ2-5
CDR3 DNA: TGCGCCAGCATGGGGAATAGCGGGGGGGTCTTAGAGACCCAGTACTTC
CDR3 protein: CASMGNSGGVLETQYF

V gene: TRBV9
D gene: NA
clone size: NA
J gene: TRBJ1-2
CDR3 DNA: TGTGCCAGCGGGCCAGGGCCCAGGGCCTATGGCTACACCTTC
CDR3 protein: CASGPGPRAYGYTF

V gene: TRBV28
D gene: NA
clone size: NA
J gene: TRBJ1-2
CDR3 DNA: TGTGCCAGCAATAAACGCGTGGGACATAGCTATGGCTACACCTTC
CDR3 protein: CASNKRVGHSYGYTF

V gene: TRBV29-1
D gene: NA
clone size: NA
J gene: TRBJ1-1
CDR3 DNA: TGCAGCGTTGCCAGGGGGAACACTGAAGCTTTCTTT
CDR3 protein: CSVARGNTEAFF

V gene: TRBV28
D gene: NA
clone size: NA
J gene: TRBJ1-1
CDR3 DNA: TGTGCCAGCAGCAAACCTAACAGAAACACTGAAGCTTTCTTT
CDR3 protein: CASSKPNRNTEAFF

V gene: TRBV10-3
D gene: NA
clone size: few
J gene: TRBJ1-2
CDR3 DNA: TGTGCCATCGCTGGCGGACAGAACTATGGCTACACCTTC
CDR3 protein: CAIAGGQNYGYTF

V gene: TRBV6-1
D gene: NA
clone size: NA
J gene: TRBJ2-5
CDR3 DNA: TGTGCCACAACAGACAGGTGGGAGACCCAGTACTTC
CDR3 protein: CATTDRWETQYF

V gene: TRBV19
D gene: TRBD2
clone size: NA
J gene: TRBJ2-5
CDR3 DNA: TGTGCCAGTAGTAATGGACTAGCGGGAGATAAGACCCAGTACTTC
CDR3 protein: CASSNGLAGDKTQYF

V gene: TRBV27
D gene: NA
clone size: NA
J gene: TRBJ1-1
CDR3 DNA: TGTGCCAGCAGTTTAATGGGGGGTCGGACTGAAGCTTTCTTT
CDR3 protein: CASSLMGGRTEAFF

V gene: TRBV7-2
D gene: TRBD2
clone size: NA
J gene: TRBJ2-1
CDR3 DNA: TGTGCCAGCAGCCACTCGCGGGGCGGGAGGGATGAGCAGTTCTTC
CDR3 protein: CASSHSRGGRDEQFF

V gene: TRBV6-6
D gene: NA
clone size: NA
J gene: TRBJ2-7
CDR3 DNA: TGTGCCAGCAGTTCCAGCGACCGTCTTACCGCCTACGAGCAGTACTTC
CDR3 protein: CASSSSDRLTAYEQYF

V gene: TRBV7-3
D gene: NA
clone size: once
J gene: TRBJ1-1
CDR3 DNA: TGTGCCAGCAGCTCCGGGACACCCAACACTGAAGCTTTCTTT
CDR3 protein: CASSSGTPNTEAFF

V gene: TRBV7-6
D gene: NA
clone size: NA
J gene: TRBJ2-7
CDR3 DNA: TGTGCCAGCAGCCGTAGACGGGCCGGGAACAGTTCCTACGAGCAGTACTTC
CDR3 protein: CASSRRRAGNSSYEQYF